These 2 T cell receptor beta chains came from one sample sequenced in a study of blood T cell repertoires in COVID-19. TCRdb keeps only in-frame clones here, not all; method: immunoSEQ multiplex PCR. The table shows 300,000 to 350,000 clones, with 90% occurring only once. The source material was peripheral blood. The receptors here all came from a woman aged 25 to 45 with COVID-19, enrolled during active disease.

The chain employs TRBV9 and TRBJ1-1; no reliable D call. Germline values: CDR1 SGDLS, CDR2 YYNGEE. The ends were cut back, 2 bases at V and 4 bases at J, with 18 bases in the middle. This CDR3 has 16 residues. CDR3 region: CASSVYDSGVGTEAFF. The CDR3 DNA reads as TGTGCCAGCAGCGTCTATGACTCCGGGGTTGGCACTGAAGCTTTCTTT.

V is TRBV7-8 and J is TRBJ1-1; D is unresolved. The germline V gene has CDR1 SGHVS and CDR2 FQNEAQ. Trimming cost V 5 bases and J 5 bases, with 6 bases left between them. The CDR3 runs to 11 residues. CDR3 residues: CASSVETEAFF. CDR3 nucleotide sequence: TGTGCCAGCAGCGTCGAGACTGAAGCTTTCTTT.